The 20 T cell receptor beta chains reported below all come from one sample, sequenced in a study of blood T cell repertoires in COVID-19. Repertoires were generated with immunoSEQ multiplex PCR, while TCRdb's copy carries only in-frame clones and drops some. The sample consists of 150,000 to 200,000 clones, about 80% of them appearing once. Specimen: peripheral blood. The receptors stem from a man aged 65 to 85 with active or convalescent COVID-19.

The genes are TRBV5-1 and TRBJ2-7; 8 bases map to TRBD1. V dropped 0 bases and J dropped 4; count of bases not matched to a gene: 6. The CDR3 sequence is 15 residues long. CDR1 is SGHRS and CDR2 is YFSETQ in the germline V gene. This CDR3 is CASSLGDRTIYEQYF. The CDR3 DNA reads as TGCGCCAGCAGCTTGGGGGACAGGACAATTTACGAGCAGTACTTC. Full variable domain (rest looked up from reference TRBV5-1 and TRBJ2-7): KAGVTQTPRYLIKTRGQQVTLSCSPISGHRSVSWYQQTPGQGLQFLFEYFSETQRNKGNFPGRFSGRQFSNSRSEMNVSTLELGDSALYLCASSLGDRTIYEQYFGPGTRLTVT.

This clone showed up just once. The CDR3 coding sequence is TGCGCCAGCAGCTTGGGGAACAGGGGGGGATACGAGCAGTACTTC. Its protein is CASSLGNRGGYEQYF. The chain employs TRBV5-1 and TRBJ2-7, with a tentative D call TRBD1 (8 bases). The V and J ends lost 0 bases and 4 bases respectively, with 14 bases between them. CDR1 SGHRS and CDR2 YFSETQ come from the germline V gene. This CDR3 is built from 15 residues.

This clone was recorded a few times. As DNA, the CDR3 is TGTGCCAGCAGCTCGGGACAGTCCTACGAGCAGTACTTC. Encoded protein: CASSSGQSYEQYF. V gene TRBV7-9 combines with J gene TRBJ2-7; TRBD1 aligns across 7 bases. This CDR3 has 13 amino acids. The V gene end was trimmed by 4 bases and the J gene end by 1 base; junction bases not matched to a gene: 1. Germline V lookup: CDR1 SEHNR, CDR2 FQNEAQ (reference sequence).

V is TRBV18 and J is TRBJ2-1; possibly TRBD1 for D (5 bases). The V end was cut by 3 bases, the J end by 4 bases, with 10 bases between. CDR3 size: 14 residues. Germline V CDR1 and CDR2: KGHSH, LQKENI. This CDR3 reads CASSPGQGYNEQFF. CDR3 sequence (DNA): TGTGCCAGCTCACCCGGGCAGGGATACAATGAGCAGTTCTTC.

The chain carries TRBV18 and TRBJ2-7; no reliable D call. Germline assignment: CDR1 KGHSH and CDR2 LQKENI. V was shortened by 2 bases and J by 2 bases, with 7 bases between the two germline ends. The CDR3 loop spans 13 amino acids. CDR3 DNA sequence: TGTGCCAGCTCACCAACAGCTACCTACGAGCAGTACTTC. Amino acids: CASSPTATYEQYF.

The CDR3 DNA reads TGTGCCAGCAGCCTTAGCAGGGGCCCCGGGAGCTACACCTTC. Translation gives CASSLSRGPGSYTF. The J gene is TRBJ1-2, the V gene TRBV7-2; tentative D call: TRBD1 (6 bases). CDR1 and CDR2 (germline): SGHTA, FQGNSA. The germline V and J ends were trimmed by 5 bases and 9 bases, with 19 bases remaining between them. The CDR3 runs 14 residues.

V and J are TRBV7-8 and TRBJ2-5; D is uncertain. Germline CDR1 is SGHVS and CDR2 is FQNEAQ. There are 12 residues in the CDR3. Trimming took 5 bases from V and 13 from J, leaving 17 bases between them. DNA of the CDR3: TGTGCCAGCAGCCGGCCTAATTCCCCCCTGTACTTC. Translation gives CASSRPNSPLYF.

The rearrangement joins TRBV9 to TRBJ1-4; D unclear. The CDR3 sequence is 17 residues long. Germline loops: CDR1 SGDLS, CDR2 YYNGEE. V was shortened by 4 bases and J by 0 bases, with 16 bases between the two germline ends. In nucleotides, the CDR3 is TGTGCCAGCAGCTTGGATCCCTCCGGGGCAACTAATGAAAAACTGTTTTTT. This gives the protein CASSLDPSGATNEKLFF.

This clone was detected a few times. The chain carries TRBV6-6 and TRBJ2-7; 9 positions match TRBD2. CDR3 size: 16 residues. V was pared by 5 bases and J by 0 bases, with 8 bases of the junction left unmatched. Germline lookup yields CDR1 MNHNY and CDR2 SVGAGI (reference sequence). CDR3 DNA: TGTGCCAGCAGTCGAACTTATAGCGGGAGCTCCTACGAGCAGTACTTC. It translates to CASSRTYSGSSYEQYF.

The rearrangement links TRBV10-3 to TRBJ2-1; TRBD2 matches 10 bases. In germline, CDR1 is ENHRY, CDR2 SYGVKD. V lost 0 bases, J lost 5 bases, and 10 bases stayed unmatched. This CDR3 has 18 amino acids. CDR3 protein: CAISESTSGLAGHNEQFF. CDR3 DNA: TGTGCCATCAGTGAGTCGACTAGCGGGTTAGCGGGTCACAATGAGCAGTTCTTC.

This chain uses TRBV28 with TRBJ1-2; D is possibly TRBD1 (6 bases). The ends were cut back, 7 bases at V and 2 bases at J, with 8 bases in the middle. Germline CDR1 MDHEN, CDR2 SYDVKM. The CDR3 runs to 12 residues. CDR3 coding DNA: TGTGCCAGCAAGGACAGCAACTATGGCTACACCTTC. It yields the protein CASKDSNYGYTF.

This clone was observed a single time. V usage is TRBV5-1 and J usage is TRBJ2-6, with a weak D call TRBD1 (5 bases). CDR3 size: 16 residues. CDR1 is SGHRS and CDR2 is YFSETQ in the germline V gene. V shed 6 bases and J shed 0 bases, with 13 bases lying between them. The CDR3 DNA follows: TGCGCCAGCAAGGCAGGGATTTTCTCTGGGGCCAACGTCCTGACTTTC. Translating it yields CASKAGIFSGANVLTF. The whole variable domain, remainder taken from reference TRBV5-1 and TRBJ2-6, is KAGVTQTPRYLIKTRGQQVTLSCSPISGHRSVSWYQQTPGQGLQFLFEYFSETQRNKGNFPGRFSGRQFSNSRSEMNVSTLELGDSALYLCASKAGIFSGANVLTFGAGSRLTVL.

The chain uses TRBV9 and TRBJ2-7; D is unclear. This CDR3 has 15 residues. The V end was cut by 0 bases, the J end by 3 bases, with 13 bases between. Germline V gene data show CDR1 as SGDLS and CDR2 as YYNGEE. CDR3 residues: CASSVGPTTNYEQYF. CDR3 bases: TGTGCCAGCAGCGTAGGGCCGACAACCAACTACGAGCAGTACTTC. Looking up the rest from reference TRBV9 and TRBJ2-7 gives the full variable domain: DSGVTQTPKHLITATGQRVTLRCSPRSGDLSVYWYQQSLDQGLQFLIQYYNGEERAKGNILERFSAQQFPDLHSELNLSSLELGDSALYFCASSVGPTTNYEQYFGPGTRLTVT.

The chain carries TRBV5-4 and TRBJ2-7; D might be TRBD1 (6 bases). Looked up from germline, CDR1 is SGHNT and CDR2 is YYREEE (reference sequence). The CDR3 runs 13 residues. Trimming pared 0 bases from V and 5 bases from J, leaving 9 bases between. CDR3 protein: CASSLAPGDEQYF. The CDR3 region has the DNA TGTGCCAGCAGCTTGGCTCCAGGGGACGAGCAGTACTTC.

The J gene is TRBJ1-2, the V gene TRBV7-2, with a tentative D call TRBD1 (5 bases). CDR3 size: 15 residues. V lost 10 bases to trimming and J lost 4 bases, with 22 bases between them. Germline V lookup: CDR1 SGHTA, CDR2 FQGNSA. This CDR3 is CATQLTSQGGYGYTF. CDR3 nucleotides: TGTGCCACCCAGCTTACGTCCCAGGGAGGCTATGGCTACACCTTC.

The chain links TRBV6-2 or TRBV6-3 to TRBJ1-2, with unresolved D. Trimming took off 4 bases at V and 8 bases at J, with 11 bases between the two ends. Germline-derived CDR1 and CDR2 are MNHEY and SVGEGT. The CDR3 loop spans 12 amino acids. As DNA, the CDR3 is TGTGCCAGCAGTTCCCTCCTGCAGGGCTACACCTTC. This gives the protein CASSSLLQGYTF.

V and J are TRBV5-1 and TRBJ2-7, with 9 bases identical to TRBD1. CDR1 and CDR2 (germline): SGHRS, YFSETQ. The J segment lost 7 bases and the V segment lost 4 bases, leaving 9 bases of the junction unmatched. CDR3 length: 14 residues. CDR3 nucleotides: TGCGCCAGCAGCACTCGGACAGGGGAAGGGGAGCAGTACTTC. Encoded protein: CASSTRTGEGEQYF.

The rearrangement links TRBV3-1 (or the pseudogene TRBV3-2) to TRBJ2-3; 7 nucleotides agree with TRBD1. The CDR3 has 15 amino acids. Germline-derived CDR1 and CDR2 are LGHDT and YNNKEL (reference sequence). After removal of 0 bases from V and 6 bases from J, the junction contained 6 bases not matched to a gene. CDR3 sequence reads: CASSQDQGVRDTQYF. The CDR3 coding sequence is TGTGCCAGCAGCCAAGATCAGGGGGTGAGGGATACGCAGTATTTT.

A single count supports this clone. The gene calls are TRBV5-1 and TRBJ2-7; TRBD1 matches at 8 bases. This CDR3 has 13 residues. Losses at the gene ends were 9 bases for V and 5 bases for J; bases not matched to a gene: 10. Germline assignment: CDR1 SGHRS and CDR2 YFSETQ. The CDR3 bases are TGCGCCACCCGGACAGGGCCGGTTGACGAGCAGTACTTC. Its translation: CATRTGPVDEQYF.

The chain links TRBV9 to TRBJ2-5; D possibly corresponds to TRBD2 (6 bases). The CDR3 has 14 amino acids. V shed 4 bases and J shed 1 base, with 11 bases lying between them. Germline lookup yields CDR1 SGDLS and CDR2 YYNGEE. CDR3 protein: CASSPVGGQETQYF. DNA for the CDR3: TGTGCCAGCAGCCCCGTGGGGGGCCAAGAGACCCAGTACTTC.